This TCR beta chain was observed in a study of a mutant IDH1 vaccine in newly diagnosed glioma listed by TCRdb under 2021. Regarding the complete study: Vaccination was initiated 4-6 weeks after radiotherapy alone, or concurrently with temozolomide cycles in the chemotherapy-containing groups. Of the 32 treated patients, approximately 62% were male and around 40% were female, and the mean age was approximately 40 years. Before enrollment, patients had received standard therapy of radiotherapy alone, temozolomide alone, or radiochemotherapy with temozolomide; most received the combination. The week-35 safety follow-up took place at visit V12, and the week-47 end of study took place at visit V13. Peripheral blood was collected at six visits: V03 (baseline), V05, V07, V10, V12 and V13. Longitudinal TCRB deep sequencing was done for fewer than 30 treated patients, wherever samples were available for exploratory analyses.

The time point label here, explained by the study, means: week 35, safety follow-up. Every vaccine dose consisted of 300 ug of a 20-mer mutant IDH1 peptide in Montanide, administered subcutaneously together with topical imiquimod. Eight vaccinations were administered to patients in weeks 1, 3, 5, 7, 11, 15, 19 and 23, corresponding to visits V03 through V10. All donors had newly diagnosed IDH1-mutant astrocytomas of WHO grade 3 or 4 that showed loss of nuclear ATRX. The samples were drawn from NOA16, a multicentre, single-arm, open-label phase I trial in Germany that tested a mutant IDH1 peptide vaccine in humans for the first time. The DNeasy Blood and Tissue Kit was used to extract genomic DNA from EDTA blood for TCRB sequencing. The library relied on the immunoSEQ multiplex PCR assay. The hsTCRB Kit was used according to the manufacturer's protocol to amplify rearranged TCR beta chain sequences. TCRB libraries were sequenced on an Illumina MiSeq. As for the authors' bioinformatics: The proprietary platform of the kit vendor was used for demultiplexing, trimming and gene mapping. TCRdb stores this immuneACCESS table with in-frame sequences only. Part of the clones is absent; in the studies checked, under half of the shortfall reflects unresolved V genes, and no reason is known for the rest. V and J calls plus clone size are reproduced from that table; the DNA served to infer D and trimming. This sample comprises some 71,000 clones, approximately 86% of them detected only once. The ten top clones hold about 2% of the sample.

Paper-wide results and their limitations: The authors stated that sample limitations prevented analyses of patient blood samples from being reproduced. Selection of PBMC samples for TCRB deep sequencing was based on availability. Vaccine-induced immune responses across multiple MHC alleles were detected in 93.3% of patients. No apparent relationship was observed between pseudoprogression and alterations in the top peripheral T cell clonotypes detected by TCRB sequencing.

Turning to this clone: Which antigen it targets is not known. No per-base quality is available; no much larger clone lies one base away.

The CDR3, from cysteine to phenylalanine, totals 15 residues. Of all the DNA, just the CDR3 is kept, 45 bases in frame from base 1. The germline V gene (reference sequence) provides CDR1 SGHKS and CDR2 YYEKEE. The trim is 4 bases for V and 3 bases for J, with a gap of 13 bases between the germline ends. The TCR originated in a young man with glioma. This chain is built from TRBV5-5 and TRBJ2-2, with an unclear D gene assignment. Specimen: PBMCs, collected from a glioma patient whose treatment included an IDH1 peptide vaccine. The base sequence is TGTGCCAGCAGCCCAATTGTAGGAGACACCGGGGAGCTGTTTTTT. Translated, this gives CASSPIVGDTGELFF.